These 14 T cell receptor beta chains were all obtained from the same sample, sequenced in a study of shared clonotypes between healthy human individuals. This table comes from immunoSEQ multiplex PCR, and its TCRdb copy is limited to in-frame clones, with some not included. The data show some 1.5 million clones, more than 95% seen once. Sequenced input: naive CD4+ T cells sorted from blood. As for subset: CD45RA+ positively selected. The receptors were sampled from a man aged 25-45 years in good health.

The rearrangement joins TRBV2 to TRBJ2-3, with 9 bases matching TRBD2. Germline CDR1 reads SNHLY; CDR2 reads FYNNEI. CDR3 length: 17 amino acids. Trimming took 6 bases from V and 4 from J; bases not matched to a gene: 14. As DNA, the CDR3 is TGTGCCAGCAGGGAGACTAGCGGCGCCCGCCCCCCAGATACGCAGTATTTT. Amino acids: CASRETSGARPPDTQYF.

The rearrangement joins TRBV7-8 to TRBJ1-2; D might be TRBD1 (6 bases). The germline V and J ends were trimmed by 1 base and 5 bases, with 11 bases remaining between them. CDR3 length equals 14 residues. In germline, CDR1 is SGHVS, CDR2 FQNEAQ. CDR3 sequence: CASSLEGGRYGYTF. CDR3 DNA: TGTGCCAGCAGCTTAGAGGGGGGCAGGTATGGCTACACCTTC.

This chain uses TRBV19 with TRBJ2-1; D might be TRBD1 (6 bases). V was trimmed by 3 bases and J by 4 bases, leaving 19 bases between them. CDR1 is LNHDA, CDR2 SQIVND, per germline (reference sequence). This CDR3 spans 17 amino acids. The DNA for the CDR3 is TGTGCCAGTAGTATGAACCGGGACAAAAGGGGATACAATGAGCAGTTCTTC. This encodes CASSMNRDKRGYNEQFF.

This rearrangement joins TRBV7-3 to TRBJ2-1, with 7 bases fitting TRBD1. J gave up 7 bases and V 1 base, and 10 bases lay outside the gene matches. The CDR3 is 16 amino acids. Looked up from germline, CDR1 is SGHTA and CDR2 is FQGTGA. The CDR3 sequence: CASSLIGDSVGNEQFF. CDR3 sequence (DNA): TGTGCCAGCAGCTTAATAGGGGACAGTGTGGGGAATGAGCAGTTCTTC.

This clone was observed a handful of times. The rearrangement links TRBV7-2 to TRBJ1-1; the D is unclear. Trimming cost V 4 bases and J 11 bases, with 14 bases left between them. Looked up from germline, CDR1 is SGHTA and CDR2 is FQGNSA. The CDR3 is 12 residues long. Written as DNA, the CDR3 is TGTGCCAGCAGCTCACCGGGTTTGCGGGCTTTCTTT. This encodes CASSSPGLRAFF.

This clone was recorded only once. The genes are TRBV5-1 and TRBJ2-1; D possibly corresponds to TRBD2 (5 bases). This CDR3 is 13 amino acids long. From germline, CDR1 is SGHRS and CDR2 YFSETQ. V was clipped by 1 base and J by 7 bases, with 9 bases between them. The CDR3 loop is CASSLPSQNEQFF. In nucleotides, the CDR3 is TGCGCCAGCAGCTTGCCTAGCCAAAATGAGCAGTTCTTC.

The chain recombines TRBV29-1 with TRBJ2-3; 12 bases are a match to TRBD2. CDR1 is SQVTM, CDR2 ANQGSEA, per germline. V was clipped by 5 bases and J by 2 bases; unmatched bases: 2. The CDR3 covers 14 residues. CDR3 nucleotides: TGCAGCGTTAGACTAGCGGGAGCCACAGATACGCAGTATTTT. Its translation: CSVRLAGATDTQYF.

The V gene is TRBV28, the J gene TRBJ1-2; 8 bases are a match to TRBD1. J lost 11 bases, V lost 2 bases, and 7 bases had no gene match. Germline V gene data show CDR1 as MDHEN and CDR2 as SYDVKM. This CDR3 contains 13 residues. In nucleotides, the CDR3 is TGTGCCAGCAGTTTAAACGGACAGGGTTTTTACACCTTC. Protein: CASSLNGQGFYTF.

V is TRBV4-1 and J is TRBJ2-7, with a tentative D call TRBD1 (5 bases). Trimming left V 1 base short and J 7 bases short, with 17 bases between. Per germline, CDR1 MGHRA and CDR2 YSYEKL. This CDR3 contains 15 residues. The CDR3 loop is CASSQVHPGWEEQYF. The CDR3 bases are TGCGCCAGCAGCCAAGTTCATCCAGGGTGGGAAGAGCAGTACTTC.

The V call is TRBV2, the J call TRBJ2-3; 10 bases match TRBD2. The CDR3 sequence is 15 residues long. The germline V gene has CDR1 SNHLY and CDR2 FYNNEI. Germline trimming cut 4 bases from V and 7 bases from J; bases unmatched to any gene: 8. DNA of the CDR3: TGTGCCAGCAGTGGGACGAGCGGGAGGGGTAATACGCAGTATTTT. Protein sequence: CASSGTSGRGNTQYF.

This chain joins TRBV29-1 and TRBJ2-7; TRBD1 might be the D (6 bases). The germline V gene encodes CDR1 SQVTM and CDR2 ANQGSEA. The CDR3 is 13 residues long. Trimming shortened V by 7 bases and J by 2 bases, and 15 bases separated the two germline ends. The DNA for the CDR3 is TGCAGCGCGTTAAGACAGGCCCCCTACGAGCAGTACTTC. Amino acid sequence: CSALRQAPYEQYF.

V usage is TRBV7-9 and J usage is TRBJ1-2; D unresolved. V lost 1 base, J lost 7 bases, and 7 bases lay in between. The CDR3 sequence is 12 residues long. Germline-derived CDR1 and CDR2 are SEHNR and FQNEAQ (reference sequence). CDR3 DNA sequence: TGTGCCAGCAGCTTAGGGTTAGGTGGCTACACCTTC. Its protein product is CASSLGLGGYTF.

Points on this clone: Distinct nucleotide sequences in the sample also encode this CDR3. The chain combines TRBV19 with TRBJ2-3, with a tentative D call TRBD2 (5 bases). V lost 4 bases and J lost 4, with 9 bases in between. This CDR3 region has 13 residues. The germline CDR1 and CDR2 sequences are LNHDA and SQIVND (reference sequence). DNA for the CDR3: TGTGCCAGTAGTACCGGACTGGCAGATACGCAGTATTTT. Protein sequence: CASSTGLADTQYF.

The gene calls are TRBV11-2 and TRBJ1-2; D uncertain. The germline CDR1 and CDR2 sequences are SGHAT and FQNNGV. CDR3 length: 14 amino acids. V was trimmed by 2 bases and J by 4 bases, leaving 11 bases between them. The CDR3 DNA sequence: TGTGCCAGCAGCTTATACGTACAGAGCTATGGCTACACCTTC. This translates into CASSLYVQSYGYTF.